This T cell receptor beta chain was recovered during a study of blood T cell repertoires in COVID-19. As for the study in general: Sites in the United States, Italy and Spain provided acute and convalescent COVID-19 samples. PBMCs, B-cell-depleted T cells, or T cells provided the cDNA or gDNA that made up the material.

The junction had 2 bases not matched to a gene; V was cut back by 2 bases and J by 7 bases. CDR1 is SGHDN, CDR2 FVKESK, per germline. There are 15 residues in the CDR3. In the study's own analysis: Reference gene primer amplification gave estimated nucleated cell counts. Here immunoSEQ multiplex PCR was the method, and the copy in TCRdb shows in-frame clones only, minus some. V, J and clone size are taken as reported in that table, and D and trimming were inferred from the DNA itself. The sample lists roughly 200,000 clones, approximately 80% occurring once. This clone was recorded once. This chain connects TRBV14 to TRBJ2-1, with 13 bases matching TRBD2. Sequenced material: peripheral blood. The TCR comes from a woman of 80 years or more with COVID-19, enrolled during active disease. The CDR3 DNA reads as TGTGCCAGCAGCCAAATACTAGCGGGGGGGAATGAGCAGTTCTTC. The encoded protein is CASSQILAGGNEQFF.